This T cell receptor beta chain was captured by sequencing in a study of molecular identifiers for immune sequencing clone quantification. About the research overall: In replicates, RNA from roughly 21,000 or 96,000 naive CD8 cells was divided five ways and four parts were sequenced. Study-level findings and limits: Clones carrying above 20 RNA copies accounted for over 97% of effector molecules, under 1% in naive cells. Sizes of clones that are highly expanded could be underestimated (if identical TCR molecules share a barcode).

Germline V gene lookup returns CDR1 MGHRA and CDR2 YSYEKL. CDR3 size: 14 residues. With 3 bases removed from V and 6 bases from J, the gap between germline ends came to 13 bases. This clonotype was seen more than once but under ten times. The antigen is undetermined. TCRdb processed the PCR reads anew with MiXCR; each CDR3 protein has one entry. The data show about half a million distinct CDR3 sequences, about a fifth seen once. Sequences were obtained from naive CD8+ T cells from blood, with Jurkat cell RNA spiked in. The subset is: FACS-sorted CD8+CD4-CCR7+CD45RA+ naive T cells. The source of this sequence is a human donor in good health. Some libraries in this study had Jurkat cell RNA spiked in. The rearrangement joins TRBV4-1 to TRBJ2-3; perhaps TRBD1 as D (6 bases). This chain's CDR3 is CASSQEGGMDTQYF. For the CDR3, the DNA is TGCGCCAGCAGCCAGGAAGGGGGAATGGATACGCAGTATTTT.